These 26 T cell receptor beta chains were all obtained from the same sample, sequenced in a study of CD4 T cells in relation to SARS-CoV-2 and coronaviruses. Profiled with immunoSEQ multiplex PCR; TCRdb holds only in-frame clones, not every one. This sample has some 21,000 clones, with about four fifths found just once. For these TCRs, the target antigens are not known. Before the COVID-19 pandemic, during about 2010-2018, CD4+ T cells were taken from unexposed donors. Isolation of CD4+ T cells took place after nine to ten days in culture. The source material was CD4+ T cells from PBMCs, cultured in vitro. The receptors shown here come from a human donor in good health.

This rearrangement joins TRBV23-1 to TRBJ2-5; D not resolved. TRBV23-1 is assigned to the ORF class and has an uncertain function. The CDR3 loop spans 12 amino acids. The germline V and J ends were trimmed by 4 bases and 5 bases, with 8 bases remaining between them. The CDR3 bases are TGCGCCAGCAGTCCGGCGACGGAGACCCAGTACTTC. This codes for CASSPATETQYF.

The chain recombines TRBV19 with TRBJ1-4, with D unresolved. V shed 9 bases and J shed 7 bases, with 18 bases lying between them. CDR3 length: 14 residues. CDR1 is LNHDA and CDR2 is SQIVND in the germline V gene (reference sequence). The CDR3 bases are TGTGCCAGCGCGCTCGGGTCGGCGGGTGAAAAACTGTTTTTT. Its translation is CASALGSAGEKLFF.

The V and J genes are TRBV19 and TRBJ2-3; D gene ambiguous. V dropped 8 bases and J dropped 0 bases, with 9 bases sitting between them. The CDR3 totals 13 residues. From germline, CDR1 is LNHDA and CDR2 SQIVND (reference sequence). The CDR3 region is CASAGSSTDTQYF. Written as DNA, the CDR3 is TGTGCCAGTGCCGGTTCTAGCACAGATACGCAGTATTTT.

The CDR3 coding sequence is TGTGCCACCAGTGCGGCAAGTATTGGATTTCAGTACTTC. Translation gives CATSAASIGFQYF. V gene TRBV24-1 combines with J gene TRBJ2-4; D gene unclear. V shed 5 bases and J shed 11 bases, with 15 bases lying between them. Germline lookup yields CDR1 KGHDR and CDR2 SFDVKD. CDR3 length: 13 amino acids.

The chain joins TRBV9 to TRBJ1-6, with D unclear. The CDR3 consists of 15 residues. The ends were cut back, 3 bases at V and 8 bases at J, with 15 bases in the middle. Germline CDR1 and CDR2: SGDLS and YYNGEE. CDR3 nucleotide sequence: TGTGCCAGCAGCGGAAGGACCACTAGGGATTCACCCCTCCACTTT. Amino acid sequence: CASSGRTTRDSPLHF.

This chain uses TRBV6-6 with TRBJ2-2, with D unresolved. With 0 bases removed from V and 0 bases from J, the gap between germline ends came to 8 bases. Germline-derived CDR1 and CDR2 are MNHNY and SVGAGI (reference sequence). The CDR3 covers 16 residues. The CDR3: CASSYSPSPNTGELFF. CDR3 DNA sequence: TGTGCCAGCAGTTACTCCCCCAGTCCGAACACCGGGGAGCTGTTTTTT.

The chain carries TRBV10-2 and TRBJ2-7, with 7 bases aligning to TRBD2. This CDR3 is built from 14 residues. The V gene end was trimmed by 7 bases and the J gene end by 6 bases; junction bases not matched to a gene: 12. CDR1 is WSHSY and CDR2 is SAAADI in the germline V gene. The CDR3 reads CASIKGRERTEQYF. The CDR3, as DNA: TGCGCCAGCATTAAGGGGCGGGAGAGAACCGAGCAGTACTTC.

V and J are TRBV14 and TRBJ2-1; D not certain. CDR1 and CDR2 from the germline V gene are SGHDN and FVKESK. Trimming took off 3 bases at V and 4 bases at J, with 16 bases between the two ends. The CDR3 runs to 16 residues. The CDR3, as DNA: TGTGCCAGCAGCCAGGTGGGCACCCAACGATACAATGAGCAGTTCTTC. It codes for CASSQVGTQRYNEQFF.

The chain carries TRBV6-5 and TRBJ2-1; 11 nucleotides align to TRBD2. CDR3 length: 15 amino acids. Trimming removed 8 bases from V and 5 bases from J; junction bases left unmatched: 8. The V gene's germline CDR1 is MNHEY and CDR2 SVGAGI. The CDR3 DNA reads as TGTGCCAGCGGACTGCTAGCGGGAGGTAACAATGAGCAGTTCTTC. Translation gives CASGLLAGGNNEQFF.

The CDR3 protein is CASSPADTSTDTQYF. The CDR3 DNA is TGCGCCAGCAGTCCCGCAGACACATCCACAGATACGCAGTATTTT. The V gene is TRBV10-1, the J gene TRBJ2-3; D is undetermined. Trimming took 5 bases from V and 2 from J, leaving 14 bases between them. CDR1 WNHNN and CDR2 SYGVQD come from the germline V gene (reference sequence). The CDR3 has 15 amino acids.

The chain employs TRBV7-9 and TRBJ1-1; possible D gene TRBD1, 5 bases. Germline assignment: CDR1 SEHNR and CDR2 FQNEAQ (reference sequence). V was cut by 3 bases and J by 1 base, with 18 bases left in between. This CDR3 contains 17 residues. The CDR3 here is CASSLGFEGRENTEAFF. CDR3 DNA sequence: TGTGCCAGCAGCTTGGGATTTGAGGGACGGGAGAACACTGAAGCTTTCTTT.

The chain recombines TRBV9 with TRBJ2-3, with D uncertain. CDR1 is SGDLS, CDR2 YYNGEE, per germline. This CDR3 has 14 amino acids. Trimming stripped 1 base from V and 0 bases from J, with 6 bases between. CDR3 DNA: TGTGCCAGCAGCGTATTAAGTAGCACAGATACGCAGTATTTT. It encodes CASSVLSSTDTQYF.

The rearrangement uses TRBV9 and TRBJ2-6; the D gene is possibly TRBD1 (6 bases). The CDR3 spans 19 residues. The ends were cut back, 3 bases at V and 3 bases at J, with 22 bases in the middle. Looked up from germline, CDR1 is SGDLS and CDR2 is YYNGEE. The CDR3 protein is CASSAPLGQGRYGANVLTF. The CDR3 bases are TGTGCCAGCAGCGCTCCATTAGGGCAGGGGAGATATGGGGCCAACGTCCTGACTTTC. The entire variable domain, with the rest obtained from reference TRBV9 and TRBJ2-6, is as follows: DSGVTQTPKHLITATGQRVTLRCSPRSGDLSVYWYQQSLDQGLQFLIQYYNGEERAKGNILERFSAQQFPDLHSELNLSSLELGDSALYFCASSAPLGQGRYGANVLTFGAGSRLTVL.

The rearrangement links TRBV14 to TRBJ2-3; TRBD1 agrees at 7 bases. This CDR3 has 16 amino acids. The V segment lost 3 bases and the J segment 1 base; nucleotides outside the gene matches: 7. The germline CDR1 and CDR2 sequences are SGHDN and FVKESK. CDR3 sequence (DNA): TGTGCCAGCAGCCAGGTCCTTGGACAGGGCACAGATACGCAGTATTTT. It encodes CASSQVLGQGTDTQYF.

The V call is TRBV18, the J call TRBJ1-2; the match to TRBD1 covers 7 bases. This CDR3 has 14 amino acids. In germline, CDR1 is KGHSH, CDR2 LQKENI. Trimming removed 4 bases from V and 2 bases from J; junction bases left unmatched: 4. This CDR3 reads CASSQGGQNYGYTF. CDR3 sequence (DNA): TGTGCCAGCTCACAGGGGGGACAGAACTATGGCTACACCTTC.

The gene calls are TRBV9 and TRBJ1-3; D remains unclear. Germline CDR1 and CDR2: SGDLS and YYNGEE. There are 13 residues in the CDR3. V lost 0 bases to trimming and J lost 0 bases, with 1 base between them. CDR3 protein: CASSVGSGNTIYF. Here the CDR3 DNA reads TGTGCCAGCAGCGTAGGCTCTGGAAACACCATATATTTT. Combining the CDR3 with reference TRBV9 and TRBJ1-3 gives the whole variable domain DSGVTQTPKHLITATGQRVTLRCSPRSGDLSVYWYQQSLDQGLQFLIQYYNGEERAKGNILERFSAQQFPDLHSELNLSSLELGDSALYFCASSVGSGNTIYFGEGSWLTVV.

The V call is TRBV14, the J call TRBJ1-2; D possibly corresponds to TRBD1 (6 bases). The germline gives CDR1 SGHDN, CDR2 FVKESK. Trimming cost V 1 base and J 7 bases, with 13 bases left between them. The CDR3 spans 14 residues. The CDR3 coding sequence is TGTGCCAGCAGCCAAGTTGGGGGGGCCGTTGGCTACACCTTC. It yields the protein CASSQVGGAVGYTF.

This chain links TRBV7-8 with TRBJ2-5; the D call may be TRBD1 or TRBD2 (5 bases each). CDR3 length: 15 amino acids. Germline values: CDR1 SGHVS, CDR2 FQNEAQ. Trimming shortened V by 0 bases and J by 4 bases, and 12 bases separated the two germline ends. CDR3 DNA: TGTGCCAGCAGCTTAGCAAGAGGGGTAGGAGAGACCCAGTACTTC. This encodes CASSLARGVGETQYF.

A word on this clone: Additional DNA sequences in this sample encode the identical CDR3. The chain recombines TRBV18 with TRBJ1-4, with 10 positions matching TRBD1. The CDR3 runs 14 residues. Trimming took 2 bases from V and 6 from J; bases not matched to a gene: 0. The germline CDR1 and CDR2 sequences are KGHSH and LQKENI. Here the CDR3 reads CASSPGTGDEKLFF. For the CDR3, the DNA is TGTGCCAGCTCACCAGGGACAGGGGATGAAAAACTGTTTTTT.

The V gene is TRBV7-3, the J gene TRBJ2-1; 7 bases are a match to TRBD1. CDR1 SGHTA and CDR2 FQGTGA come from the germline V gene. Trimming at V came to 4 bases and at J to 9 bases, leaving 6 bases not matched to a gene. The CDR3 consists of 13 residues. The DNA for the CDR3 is TGTGCCAGCAGCTCCGACAGGGCAGCTGAGCAGTTCTTC. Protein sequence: CASSSDRAAEQFF.

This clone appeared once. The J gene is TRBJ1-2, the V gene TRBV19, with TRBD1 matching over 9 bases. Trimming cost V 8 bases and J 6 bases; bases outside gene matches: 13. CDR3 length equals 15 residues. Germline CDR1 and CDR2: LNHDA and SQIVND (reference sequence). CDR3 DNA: TGTGCCAGTGAGGGTTTAACCCGGGACAGGGATGGCTACACCTTC. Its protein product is CASEGLTRDRDGYTF.

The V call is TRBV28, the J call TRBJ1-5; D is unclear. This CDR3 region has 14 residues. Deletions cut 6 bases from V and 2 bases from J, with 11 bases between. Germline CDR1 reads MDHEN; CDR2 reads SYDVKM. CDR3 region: CASSEISGNQPQHF. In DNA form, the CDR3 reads TGTGCCAGCAGCGAAATATCGGGCAATCAGCCCCAGCATTTT.

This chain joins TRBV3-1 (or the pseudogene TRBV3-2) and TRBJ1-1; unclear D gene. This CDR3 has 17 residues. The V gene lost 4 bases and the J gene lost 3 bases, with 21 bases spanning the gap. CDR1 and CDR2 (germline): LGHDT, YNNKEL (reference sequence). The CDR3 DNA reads TGTGCCAGCAGCCCACGTTATGGGCTTCGGATGCACACTGAAGCTTTCTTT. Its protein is CASSPRYGLRMHTEAFF.

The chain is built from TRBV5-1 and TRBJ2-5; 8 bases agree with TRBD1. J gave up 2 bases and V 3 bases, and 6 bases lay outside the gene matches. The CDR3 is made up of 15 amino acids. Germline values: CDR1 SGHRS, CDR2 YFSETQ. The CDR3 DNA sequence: TGCGCCAGCAGCTGGGGGGACAGGCAACAAGAGACCCAGTACTTC. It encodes CASSWGDRQQETQYF.

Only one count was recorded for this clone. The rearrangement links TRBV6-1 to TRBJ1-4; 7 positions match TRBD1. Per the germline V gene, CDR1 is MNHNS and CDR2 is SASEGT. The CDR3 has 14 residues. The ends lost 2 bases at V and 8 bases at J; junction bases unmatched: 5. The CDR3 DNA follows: TGTGCCAGCAGTGAACAGGGGGTAGGGGAAAAACTGTTTTTT. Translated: CASSEQGVGEKLFF.

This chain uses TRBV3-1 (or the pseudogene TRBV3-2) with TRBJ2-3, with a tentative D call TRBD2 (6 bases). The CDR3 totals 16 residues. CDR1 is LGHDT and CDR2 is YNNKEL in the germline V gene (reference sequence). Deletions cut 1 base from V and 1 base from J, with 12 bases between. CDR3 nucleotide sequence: TGTGCCAGCAGCCAAGTGGGACTGGGGGGCACAGATACGCAGTATTTT. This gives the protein CASSQVGLGGTDTQYF.